The entry below gives a single T cell receptor beta chain sequence along with its context. Produced via immunoSEQ multiplex PCR; TCRdb's table is partial and in-frame only. The sample has 25,000 to 35,000 clones, 80% to 85% seen once. This specimen comes from a study of OX40 agonist ivuxolimab in advanced cancers. Study context: Ivuxolimab was delivered to patients intravenously every 2 weeks at doses spanning 0.01 to 10 mg/kg.

The ends were cut back, 5 bases at V and 5 bases at J, with 9 bases in the middle. Germline CDR1 and CDR2: MGHDK and SYGVNS. This CDR3 contains 13 residues. Prior autoimmune disease or systemic immunosuppression barred patients. Sequenced material: CD4+ or CD8+ T cells sorted from blood, taken in a trial of the OX40 agonist ivuxolimab. This clonotype originated in an adult with an advanced solid tumor such as melanoma, head and neck, liver or kidney cancer. V is TRBV25-1 and J is TRBJ2-2; D is unresolved. This chain's CDR3 is CASSPGGTGELFF. CDR3 sequence (DNA): TGTGCCAGCAGTCCAGGTGGGACCGGGGAGCTGTTTTTT.